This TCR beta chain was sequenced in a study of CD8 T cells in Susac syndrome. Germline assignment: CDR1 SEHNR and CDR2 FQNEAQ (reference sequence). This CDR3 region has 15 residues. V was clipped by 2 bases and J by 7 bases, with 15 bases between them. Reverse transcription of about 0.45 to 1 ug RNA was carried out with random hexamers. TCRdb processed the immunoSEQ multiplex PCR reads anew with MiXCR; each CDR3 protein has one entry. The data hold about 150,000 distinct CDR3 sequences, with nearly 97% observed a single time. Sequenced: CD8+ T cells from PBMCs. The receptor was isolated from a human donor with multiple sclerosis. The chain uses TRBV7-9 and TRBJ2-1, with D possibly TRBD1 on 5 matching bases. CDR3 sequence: CASSLWGQADNEQFF. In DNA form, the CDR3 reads TGTGCCAGCAGCTTATGGGGCCAGGCCGATAATGAGCAGTTCTTC.